This TCR beta chain was sequenced for a study of OX40 agonist ivuxolimab in advanced cancers. Overall study context: Patients enrolled in dose escalation were diagnosed with hepatocellular carcinoma, melanoma, renal cell or head and neck cancer. Earlier treatment with anti-PD-1, anti-PD-L1 or anti-CTLA-4 was permitted, and approximately 38% had received some.

Method: immunoSEQ multiplex PCR; TCRdb's copy keeps in-frame clones and lacks some. The data show roughly 50,000 clones, approximately 88% seen once. Overall study findings and caveats: The CD4+ and CD8+ T cells in the blood had expanded clonally by week 6 at 0.1 to 3.0 mg/kg. More expanded clones were seen, on average, in CD8+ T cells than in CD4+.

Turning to this clone: The antigen is undetermined.

The V gene's germline CDR1 is SSHAT and CDR2 FNYEAQ (reference sequence). V gave up 1 base and J gave up 5 bases; unmatched junction bases: 2. This CDR3 region has 14 residues. The V gene is TRBV7-7, the J gene TRBJ2-3; 8 nucleotides agree with TRBD1. This receptor was taken from an adult with an advanced solid tumor such as melanoma, head and neck, liver or kidney cancer. The source was CD4+ or CD8+ T cells sorted from blood, collected in a trial of the OX40 agonist ivuxolimab. The CDR3 sequence is CASSLEGQGDTQYF. In DNA, the CDR3 is TGTGCCAGCAGCTTAGAAGGACAGGGAGATACGCAGTATTTT.